What follows are 11 T cell receptor beta chains derived from one specimen sequenced in a study of T cell responses to AZD1222 COVID-19 vaccine. Clones were sequenced by immunoSEQ multiplex PCR, and TCRdb holds only the in-frame ones, with some missing. The table includes some 150,000 clones, 88% detected once. Sequenced here: peripheral blood, sampled on day 0 of AZD1222 vaccination. The receptors derive from an adult in good health.

The chain has TRBV6-5 and TRBJ2-7, with 8 bases fitting TRBD1. The germline CDR1 and CDR2 sequences are MNHEY and SVGAGI. V lost 5 bases and J lost 0; bases outside the gene matches: 6. This CDR3 spans 15 amino acids. The CDR3 region has the DNA TGTGCCAGCAGTACCGGGACAGGCACCTCCTACGAGCAGTACTTC. Protein product: CASSTGTGTSYEQYF.

In this sample, this clone turned up once. The chain combines TRBV5-1 with TRBJ1-2, with 7 bases fitting TRBD1. Germline trimming cut 3 bases from V and 3 bases from J; bases unmatched to any gene: 5. The CDR3 loop spans 14 amino acids. Germline lookup yields CDR1 SGHRS and CDR2 YFSETQ. The CDR3 DNA follows: TGCGCCAGCAGCTCGGGAGGGGGCTACTATGGCTACACCTTC. Translated, it gives CASSSGGGYYGYTF.

The CDR3 coding sequence is TGTGCCAGCAGTGACAGAATCTACGAGCAGTACTTC. As protein: CASSDRIYEQYF. The V and J genes are TRBV6-1 and TRBJ2-7; D is unclear. Per the germline V gene, CDR1 is MNHNS and CDR2 is SASEGT. V was clipped by 3 bases and J by 3 bases, with 6 bases between them. This CDR3 has 12 residues.

The V call is TRBV6-1, the J call TRBJ1-5; the D gene is possibly TRBD1 (6 bases). The CDR3 sequence is 15 residues long. Germline V gives CDR1 MNHNS, CDR2 SASEGT. The germline V and J ends were trimmed by 6 bases and 1 base, with 13 bases remaining between them. The CDR3 bases are TGTGCCAGCAGAAACCAACAGGGAAGCAATCAGCCCCAGCATTTT. The encoded protein is CASRNQQGSNQPQHF.

J is TRBJ2-4 and V is TRBV5-1, with unresolved D. Germline CDR1 reads SGHRS; CDR2 reads YFSETQ. The V end lost 4 bases, the J end lost 0 bases, and 20 bases lay between the germline ends. CDR3 length: 18 amino acids. The CDR3: CASSRTGPDPIAKNIQYF. The DNA for the CDR3 is TGCGCCAGCAGCCGGACCGGTCCCGACCCGATAGCCAAAAACATTCAGTACTTC.

The chain combines TRBV2 with TRBJ1-2; D remains ambiguous. Germline CDR1 is SNHLY and CDR2 is FYNNEI. Trimming removed 4 bases at V and 6 bases at J, with 9 bases between. The CDR3 length is 12 residues. The CDR3 reads CASSVTVDGYTF. The CDR3 region has the DNA TGTGCCAGCAGTGTCACCGTGGATGGCTACACCTTC.

In DNA form, the CDR3 reads TGCGCCAGCAGCTCCCGGACAGGGATCGAGCAGTACTTC. Protein sequence: CASSSRTGIEQYF. V gene TRBV5-1 combines with J gene TRBJ2-7, with 8 bases lining up with TRBD1. The V gene end was trimmed by 3 bases and the J gene end by 6 bases; junction bases not matched to a gene: 5. This CDR3 has 13 residues. Per the germline V gene, CDR1 is SGHRS and CDR2 is YFSETQ. Full variable domain (outside the CDR3, taken from reference TRBV5-1 and TRBJ2-7): KAGVTQTPRYLIKTRGQQVTLSCSPISGHRSVSWYQQTPGQGLQFLFEYFSETQRNKGNFPGRFSGRQFSNSRSEMNVSTLELGDSALYLCASSSRTGIEQYFGPGTRLTVT.

This clone was found a few times. The chain employs TRBV4-3 and TRBJ2-7; D is perhaps TRBD2 (6 bases). Germline-derived CDR1 and CDR2 are LGHNA and YSLEER. V dropped 0 bases and J dropped 5 bases, with 20 bases sitting between them. This CDR3 has 17 residues. CDR3 in DNA: TGCGCCAGCAGCCAAGATCGGGGGACGGGACCGGGGGACGAGCAGTACTTC. This gives the protein CASSQDRGTGPGDEQYF.

The genes are TRBV28 and TRBJ1-2; the D is unclear. The CDR3 has 13 amino acids. The V end lost 6 bases, the J end lost 3 bases, and 11 bases lay between the germline ends. Germline values: CDR1 MDHEN, CDR2 SYDVKM. The CDR3 bases are TGTGCCAGCAGCGGTTTATTAGACTATGGCTACACCTTC. Its protein is CASSGLLDYGYTF.

J is TRBJ2-7 and V is TRBV28; 9 bases are shared with TRBD1. V shed 6 bases, J shed 5 bases, and the junction held 5 bases outside the gene matches. This CDR3 comprises 13 residues. The germline V gene encodes CDR1 MDHEN and CDR2 SYDVKM. The CDR3 nucleotides read TGTGCCAGCAGAAGACAGGGGGAAAACGAGCAGTACTTC. Its translation: CASRRQGENEQYF. Full variable domain (rest looked up from reference TRBV28 and TRBJ2-7): DVKVTQSSRYLVKRTGEKVFLECVQDMDHENMFWYRQDPGLGLRLIYFSYDVKMKEKGDIPEGYSVSREKKERFSLILESASTNQTSMYLCASRRQGENEQYFGPGTRLTVT.

This chain connects TRBV19 to TRBJ1-2, with 10 bases that match TRBD1. The CDR3 extends over 14 amino acids. Germline CDR1 reads LNHDA; CDR2 reads SQIVND (reference sequence). V lost 5 bases to trimming and J lost 4 bases; unmatched junction nucleotides: 4. This CDR3 reads CASSPGTGVYGYTF. CDR3 sequence (DNA): TGTGCCAGTAGTCCGGGGACAGGGGTCTATGGCTACACCTTC.